The clone carrying this T cell receptor beta chain was counted many times. Antigen specificity is unknown. Molecular barcoded adaptors covering alpha/delta and beta/gamma chains were used on around 370 ng RNA. MiXCR was run by TCRdb on the reads, yielding one entry per CDR3 protein. In the table there are 75,000 to 90,000 distinct CDR3 sequences, about 12% of which are singletons. This entry is derived from a study of read filtering for tumor transcriptome and immune sequencing. Study-level results: About 77% of IR-seq clonotypes had a single read, yet these held about 3.6% of reads.

The germline V gene has CDR1 SEHNR and CDR2 FQNEAQ (reference sequence). This CDR3 is 14 amino acids long. V was pared by 5 bases and J by 2 bases, with 13 bases between. The chain couples TRBV7-9 to TRBJ2-7; D might be TRBD2 (6 bases). The specimen sequenced was a population of CD138-negative cells sorted from bone marrow. The source of this sequence is a donor aged 40 or over with multiple myeloma. The CDR3 sequence: CASSTGLPPYEQYF. In DNA, the CDR3 is TGTGCCAGCAGCACAGGACTACCTCCCTACGAGCAGTACTTC.